Listed below are T cell receptor beta chains from one sample, sequenced in a study of vaccination and CD4 T cells after COVID-19. In TCRdb, the PCR reads were re-called with MiXCR into one record per CDR3 protein. In the table there are 7,000 to 8,500 distinct CDR3 sequences, approximately 60% of which are singletons. Antigen specificity for these receptors is unknown. Input material: CD4+ T cells from blood, cultured in vitro. The receptor source for this set is a human donor who had recovered from COVID-19. CDR3s include the opening cysteine and the closing phenylalanine or tryptophan. The order of the fields is clone size, J gene, V gene, D gene, CDR3 DNA, CDR3 protein. A D gene is named only where the DNA matches it firmly. Only some rows state a clone size, as once, few, many or a class for expanded clones.

clone size: .
J gene: TRBJ1-1
V gene: TRBV20-1
D gene: .
CDR3 DNA: TGCAGTGCTAGTGACCAGGGATACACTGAAGCTTTCTTT
CDR3 protein: CSASDQGYTEAFF

clone size: .
J gene: TRBJ2-1
V gene: TRBV4-1
D gene: TRBD2
CDR3 DNA: TGCGCCAGCAGCCAAGAGCCAGCGGGGGTTTACAATGAGCAGTTCTTC
CDR3 protein: CASSQEPAGVYNEQFF

clone size: .
J gene: TRBJ2-7
V gene: TRBV11-3
D gene: TRBD1
CDR3 DNA: TGTGCCAGCAGCCCCCGGGACAGGCCCACCTACGAGCAGTACTTC
CDR3 protein: CASSPRDRPTYEQYF

clone size: once
J gene: TRBJ2-7
V gene: TRBV27
D gene: .
CDR3 DNA: TGTGCCAGCAGCCAAGGCGAGGGGAGCCACGAGCAGTACTTC
CDR3 protein: CASSQGEGSHEQYF

clone size: .
J gene: TRBJ2-3
V gene: TRBV7-2
D gene: .
CDR3 DNA: TGTGCCAGCAGCTTAAGGACAGCAACTAGCACAGATACGCAGTATTTT
CDR3 protein: CASSLRTATSTDTQYF

clone size: .
J gene: TRBJ1-1
V gene: TRBV20-1
D gene: .
CDR3 DNA: TGCAGTGCTAGAGCCCGGGAACTCGGAAACACTGAAGCTTTCTTT
CDR3 protein: CSARARELGNTEAFF

clone size: .
J gene: TRBJ2-7
V gene: TRBV28
D gene: .
CDR3 DNA: TGTGCCAGCAGTTTATCCAGGAACGAGCAGTACTTC
CDR3 protein: CASSLSRNEQYF

clone size: .
J gene: TRBJ1-6
V gene: TRBV29-1
D gene: TRBD1
CDR3 DNA: TGCAGCGTTCAGGAACAGGGGACGGGTTCACCCCTCCACTTT
CDR3 protein: CSVQEQGTGSPLHF

clone size: .
J gene: TRBJ2-7
V gene: TRBV6-1
D gene: TRBD1
CDR3 DNA: TGTGCCAGCAGATCATCCGGGACAGAGTCCTACGAGCAGTACTTC
CDR3 protein: CASRSSGTESYEQYF

clone size: .
J gene: TRBJ2-7
V gene: TRBV6-1
D gene: .
CDR3 DNA: TGTGCCAGCAGTGACGAGGGCCCATCCTACGAGCAGTACTTC
CDR3 protein: CASSDEGPSYEQYF

clone size: .
J gene: TRBJ2-7
V gene: TRBV15
D gene: .
CDR3 DNA: TGTGCCACCAGCAGAGATTGGGGGACGGAACGTCGTAGGGTGCAGTACTTC
CDR3 protein: CATSRDWGTERRRVQYF

clone size: .
J gene: TRBJ1-5
V gene: TRBV6-5
D gene: TRBD1
CDR3 DNA: TGTGCCAGCAGTTCCCGACAGGGGGCTGATCAGCCCCAGCATTTT
CDR3 protein: CASSSRQGADQPQHF

clone size: few
J gene: TRBJ1-2
V gene: TRBV29-1
D gene: .
CDR3 DNA: TGCAGCGCGGTAGGGCAGGAGACTAACTATGGCTACACCTTC
CDR3 protein: CSAVGQETNYGYTF

clone size: .
J gene: TRBJ2-7
V gene: TRBV2
D gene: TRBD1
CDR3 DNA: TGTGCCAGCAGTGACGGGACAGGAGATTACGAGCAGTACTTC
CDR3 protein: CASSDGTGDYEQYF

clone size: .
J gene: TRBJ1-3
V gene: TRBV6-1
D gene: TRBD1
CDR3 DNA: TGTGCCAGCAAGACACAGGGGTCTGTAGACACCATATATTTT
CDR3 protein: CASKTQGSVDTIYF

clone size: .
J gene: TRBJ1-3
V gene: TRBV7-9
D gene: .
CDR3 DNA: TGTGCCAGCAAAGAGACGAACTCTGGAAACACCATATATTTT
CDR3 protein: CASKETNSGNTIYF

clone size: .
J gene: TRBJ1-5
V gene: TRBV6-1
D gene: .
CDR3 DNA: TGTGCCAGCAGCGGGGGGCGTTACAATCAGCCCCAGCATTTT
CDR3 protein: CASSGGRYNQPQHF

clone size: .
J gene: TRBJ2-3
V gene: TRBV7-2
D gene: .
CDR3 DNA: TGTGCCAGCAGGCGGACTAACCCCTTGGGACGCCCCACGCGGTCCCGCACAGATACGCAGTATTTT
CDR3 protein: CASRRTNPLGRPTRSRTDTQYF

clone size: .
J gene: TRBJ1-2
V gene: TRBV6-1
D gene: .
CDR3 DNA: TGTGCCAGCAGTGAAGGCAGGGGTTATTATGGCTACACCTTC
CDR3 protein: CASSEGRGYYGYTF

clone size: .
J gene: TRBJ1-2
V gene: TRBV20-1
D gene: TRBD1
CDR3 DNA: TGCAGTGCTAGAGATTTCGGACAGGGGGCTACGGGCTACACCTTC
CDR3 protein: CSARDFGQGATGYTF

clone size: .
J gene: TRBJ1-6
V gene: TRBV2
D gene: .
CDR3 DNA: TGTGCCAGCAGTGAGACCGGACCCCTTAATTCACCCCTCCACTTT
CDR3 protein: CASSETGPLNSPLHF

clone size: few
J gene: TRBJ1-5
V gene: TRBV6-2/TRBV6-3
D gene: .
CDR3 DNA: TGTGCCAGCAGTTCCCCATATCGCTACACCCCAGAACAGCCCCAGCATTTT
CDR3 protein: CASSSPYRYTPEQPQHF

clone size: .
J gene: TRBJ2-7
V gene: TRBV6-2/TRBV6-3
D gene: .
CDR3 DNA: TGTGCCAGCAGTTACTCGAACGCGCAGGGCTACGAGCAGTACTTC
CDR3 protein: CASSYSNAQGYEQYF

clone size: .
J gene: TRBJ1-2
V gene: TRBV6-1
D gene: .
CDR3 DNA: TGTGCCAGCTCTCCCGGCGGGGAAAACTATGGCTACACCTTC
CDR3 protein: CASSPGGENYGYTF

clone size: .
J gene: TRBJ2-7
V gene: TRBV11-3
D gene: .
CDR3 DNA: TGTGCCAGCAGCTTAAGTCCGGCGGGGGAGCAGTACTTC
CDR3 protein: CASSLSPAGEQYF

clone size: .
J gene: TRBJ2-6
V gene: TRBV20-1
D gene: .
CDR3 DNA: TGCAGTGCTAGACCGTCCCACTCTGGGGCCAACGTCCTGACTTTC
CDR3 protein: CSARPSHSGANVLTF

clone size: few
J gene: TRBJ1-5
V gene: TRBV19
D gene: .
CDR3 DNA: TGTGCCAGTAGTATAGATCTGCTAGGGGGGACCAATCAGCCCCAGCATTTT
CDR3 protein: CASSIDLLGGTNQPQHF

clone size: .
J gene: TRBJ2-7
V gene: TRBV20-1
D gene: .
CDR3 DNA: TGCAGTGCTACCACAAACTACGAGCAGTACTTC
CDR3 protein: CSATTNYEQYF

clone size: .
J gene: TRBJ2-7
V gene: TRBV7-2
D gene: .
CDR3 DNA: TGTGCCAGCAGCTTAGACCCCAGCTCCTACGAGCAGTACTTC
CDR3 protein: CASSLDPSSYEQYF

clone size: .
J gene: TRBJ1-2
V gene: TRBV20-1
D gene: TRBD1
CDR3 DNA: TGCAGTGCTAGCGGATTGGGACAGGCCAATGGCTACACCTTC
CDR3 protein: CSASGLGQANGYTF

clone size: .
J gene: TRBJ2-7
V gene: TRBV7-2
D gene: .
CDR3 DNA: TGTGCCAGCAGCTTGGGCACAGGTCTCCTGGAGCAGTACTTC
CDR3 protein: CASSLGTGLLEQYF

clone size: few
J gene: TRBJ2-2
V gene: TRBV6-1
D gene: .
CDR3 DNA: TGTGCCAGCAGTACAAGCCAGAGGGCCGGGGAGCTGTTTTTT
CDR3 protein: CASSTSQRAGELFF

clone size: .
J gene: TRBJ1-5
V gene: TRBV2
D gene: .
CDR3 DNA: TGTGCCAGCAGAGGCGTTTGGGAGCCCCAGCATTTT
CDR3 protein: CASRGVWEPQHF

clone size: few
J gene: TRBJ2-5
V gene: TRBV28
D gene: TRBD1
CDR3 DNA: TGTGCCAGCAGTTTATCCACAGGGGGAGAGACCCAGTACTTC
CDR3 protein: CASSLSTGGETQYF

clone size: few
J gene: TRBJ1-1
V gene: TRBV10-1
D gene: .
CDR3 DNA: TGCGCCAGCAGTGAAGGCCTCGAAGCTTTCTTT
CDR3 protein: CASSEGLEAFF

clone size: few
J gene: TRBJ1-6
V gene: TRBV19
D gene: TRBD1
CDR3 DNA: TGTGCCAGTAGCCGGACAGGGGGTAATTCACCCCTCCACTTT
CDR3 protein: CASSRTGGNSPLHF

clone size: .
J gene: TRBJ2-7
V gene: TRBV6-4
D gene: TRBD2
CDR3 DNA: TGTGCCAGCAGTGACGTTGCGGGGGGCTCCTACGAGCAGTACTTC
CDR3 protein: CASSDVAGGSYEQYF

clone size: .
J gene: TRBJ1-5
V gene: TRBV7-8
D gene: .
CDR3 DNA: TGTGCCAGCAGCTTAGGGCAGCCCCAGCATTTT
CDR3 protein: CASSLGQPQHF

clone size: few
J gene: TRBJ1-1
V gene: TRBV5-1
D gene: .
CDR3 DNA: TGCGCCAGCAGCAGCACAGGGTCGGCGGACACTGAAGCTTTCTTT
CDR3 protein: CASSSTGSADTEAFF

clone size: .
J gene: TRBJ1-2
V gene: TRBV2
D gene: TRBD1
CDR3 DNA: TGTGCCAGCGTAGACAGGGTGGGTGGCTACACCTTC
CDR3 protein: CASVDRVGGYTF

clone size: .
J gene: TRBJ1-3
V gene: TRBV20-1
D gene: .
CDR3 DNA: TGCAGTGCTAGAGTCAGCCGGCTCTCTGGAAACACCATATATTTT
CDR3 protein: CSARVSRLSGNTIYF

clone size: .
J gene: TRBJ2-2
V gene: TRBV6-2/TRBV6-3
D gene: .
CDR3 DNA: TGTGCCAGCAGTTACTCATTAGAGGTTCCAGGCACCGGGGAGCTGTTTTTT
CDR3 protein: CASSYSLEVPGTGELFF

clone size: .
J gene: TRBJ2-7
V gene: TRBV27
D gene: .
CDR3 DNA: TGTGCCAGCAGTTTACAGCCCTCCTACGAGCAGTACTTC
CDR3 protein: CASSLQPSYEQYF

clone size: few
J gene: TRBJ1-1
V gene: TRBV20-1
D gene: TRBD1
CDR3 DNA: TGCAGTGCCCTACAGGGGAAGTCTGAAGCTTTCTTT
CDR3 protein: CSALQGKSEAFF

clone size: .
J gene: TRBJ1-1
V gene: TRBV30
D gene: .
CDR3 DNA: TGTGCCTGGAGTGCGACAGGGAACACTGAAGCTTTCTTT
CDR3 protein: CAWSATGNTEAFF

clone size: .
J gene: TRBJ2-7
V gene: TRBV27
D gene: .
CDR3 DNA: TGTGCCAGCAGTTCCGGCGGGTACGAGCAGTACTTC
CDR3 protein: CASSSGGYEQYF

clone size: .
J gene: TRBJ1-2
V gene: TRBV19
D gene: .
CDR3 DNA: TGTGCCAGTAACTCACCAGGGGCAGGGCCTAAGGGTGGCTACACCTTC
CDR3 protein: CASNSPGAGPKGGYTF